Below are 25 T cell receptor beta chains sequenced from a single sample in a study of cytomegalovirus exposure and HLA in healthy donors. Primers for the PCR totalled 60 Vbeta and 13 Jbeta. Sequencing was performed with immunoSEQ multiplex PCR; in TCRdb, only in-frame clones are kept and a portion is missing. The sample holds about 130,000 clones, under 85% seen once. Material: PBMCs. These receptors were taken from a boy under 18 in good health and CMV-seronegative.

CDR3 nucleotide sequence: TGCGCCAGCAGCTACCGGGACAGGAGGCGATTTAACTATGGCTACACCTTC. Amino acid sequence: CASSYRDRRRFNYGYTF. The chain has TRBV5-1 and TRBJ1-2; TRBD1 agrees at 8 bases. The CDR3 is 17 amino acids. V shed 3 bases and J 1 base; nucleotides not matched to a gene: 11. CDR1 and CDR2 (germline): SGHRS, YFSETQ.

The chain is built from TRBV5-1 and TRBJ2-2; TRBD2 agrees at 7 bases. The CDR3 extends over 17 amino acids. Germline-derived CDR1 and CDR2 are SGHRS and YFSETQ. Trimming took 0 bases from V and 7 from J; bases not matched to a gene: 12. The chain's CDR3 is CASSLEVLAGDLGELFF. The DNA for the CDR3 is TGCGCCAGCAGCTTGGAGGTGTTGGCGGGAGACCTCGGGGAGCTGTTTTTT.

The genes are TRBV20-1 and TRBJ2-5, with TRBD2 matching over 9 bases. Germline V gene lookup returns CDR1 DFQATT and CDR2 SNEGSKA (reference sequence). The CDR3 runs to 10 residues. The CDR3 DNA follows: TGCGCGGGAGGGGCGGAGACCCAGTACTTC. Translating gives CAGGAETQYF.

The chain joins TRBV15 to TRBJ2-3; 7 nucleotides agree with TRBD2. Germline lookup yields CDR1 LNHNV and CDR2 YYDKDF (reference sequence). This CDR3 spans 16 amino acids. With V trimmed by 5 bases and J by 1 base, 9 bases remained unmatched. CDR3: CATSALGLVGTDTQYF. The CDR3 coding sequence is TGTGCCACCAGCGCACTTGGACTAGTGGGCACAGATACGCAGTATTTT.

For the CDR3, the DNA is TGTGCCTGGGACAGGGAAACGGGAAATGAGCAGTTCTTC. This translates into CAWDRETGNEQFF. The gene calls are TRBV30 and TRBJ2-1; 7 bases line up with TRBD1. The V and J ends lost 5 bases and 7 bases, in that order; junction bases with no gene match: 8. Germline V gene lookup returns CDR1 GTSNPN and CDR2 SVGIG (reference sequence). The CDR3 has 13 amino acids.

The chain recombines TRBV19 with TRBJ2-2; 7 bases map to TRBD2. This CDR3 has 15 residues. Germline trimming cut 7 bases from V and 6 bases from J; bases unmatched to any gene: 11. Germline V CDR1 and CDR2: LNHDA, SQIVND (reference sequence). The CDR3, as DNA: TGTGCCAGTACCCCCGCGGGGGTGGTTTCCGGGGAGCTGTTTTTT. Translated: CASTPAGVVSGELFF.

This chain uses TRBV27 with TRBJ2-2; 8 nucleotides agree with TRBD2. CDR1 is MNHEY, CDR2 SMNVEV, per germline (reference sequence). After removal of 3 bases from V and 0 bases from J, the junction contained 12 bases not matched to a gene. The CDR3 extends over 19 amino acids. The CDR3: CASSFRASGLRANTGELFF. The DNA of the CDR3 is TGTGCCAGCAGTTTCAGGGCTAGCGGGCTTAGGGCGAACACCGGGGAGCTGTTTTTT.

This clone was detected only a few times. The CDR3 bases are TGTGCCAGCAGCTTGCAAGGGGCAGGGGCCTACGAGCAGTACTTC. Translation: CASSLQGAGAYEQYF. V gene TRBV5-5 combines with J gene TRBJ2-7, with a possible D match to TRBD1 (6 bases). The ends were cut back, 1 base at V and 2 bases at J, with 13 bases in the middle. The CDR3 totals 15 residues. CDR1 SGHKS and CDR2 YYEKEE come from the germline V gene (reference sequence).

The gene calls are TRBV12-5 and TRBJ2-1, with D perhaps TRBD2 (6 bases). This CDR3 has 16 residues. Trimming left V 2 bases short and J 12 bases short, with 23 bases between. The V gene's germline CDR1 is LGHNT and CDR2 FRNRAP. This CDR3 reads CASGLTRDCGGGRQFF. The CDR3 region has the DNA TGTGCTAGTGGTTTGACCCGGGACTGCGGCGGTGGACGGCAGTTCTTC.

A single count supports this clone. The chain carries TRBV29-1 and TRBJ2-5; D is unclear. Germline lookup yields CDR1 SQVTM and CDR2 ANQGSEA. The CDR3 totals 12 residues. V was clipped by 4 bases and J by 3 bases, with 9 bases between them. Here the CDR3 DNA reads TGCAGCGTTGGAGTTTCCAAAGAGACCCAGTACTTC. Amino acids: CSVGVSKETQYF.

This rearrangement joins TRBV27 to TRBJ2-2; possibly TRBD1 for D (5 bases). The V and J ends lost 3 bases and 3 bases respectively, with 11 bases between them. This CDR3 is built from 15 residues. Germline-derived CDR1 and CDR2 are MNHEY and SMNVEV (reference sequence). This CDR3 reads CASSFQGIDTGELFF. The DNA for the CDR3 is TGTGCCAGCAGTTTTCAGGGTATAGACACCGGGGAGCTGTTTTTT.

The V call is TRBV19, the J call TRBJ1-1; 9 bases line up with TRBD1. Germline CDR1 is LNHDA and CDR2 is SQIVND (reference sequence). V was pared by 4 bases and J by 1 base, with 4 bases of the junction left unmatched. The CDR3 covers 15 residues. In DNA form, the CDR3 reads TGTGCCAGTAGTACTCCGGGACAGGGGAACACTGAAGCTTTCTTT. Translated: CASSTPGQGNTEAFF. Looking up the rest from reference TRBV19 and TRBJ1-1 gives the full variable domain: DGGITQSPKYLFRKEGQNVTLSCEQNLNHDAMYWYRQDPGQGLRLIYYSQIVNDFQKGDIAEGYSVSREKKESFPLTVTSAQKNPTAFYLCASSTPGQGNTEAFFGQGTRLTVV.

V gene TRBV7-2 combines with J gene TRBJ2-7; TRBD1 matches at 11 bases. The germline V gene encodes CDR1 SGHTA and CDR2 FQGNSA. CDR3 length equals 14 residues. The V and J ends lost 5 bases and 2 bases, in that order; junction bases with no gene match: 2. CDR3 amino acids: CASSQDRGPYEQYF. In DNA form, the CDR3 reads TGTGCCAGCAGCCAGGACAGGGGGCCCTACGAGCAGTACTTC.

The V call is TRBV5-1, the J call TRBJ1-2; D unclear. The CDR3 length is 12 residues. Germline values: CDR1 SGHRS, CDR2 YFSETQ. V lost 0 bases, J lost 3 bases, and 3 bases lay in between. The CDR3 DNA follows: TGCGCCAGCAGCTTGGCGGACTATGGCTACACCTTC. This codes for CASSLADYGYTF.

The chain combines TRBV5-4 with TRBJ1-1, with 11 bases identical to TRBD1. This CDR3 has 19 residues. Germline V gives CDR1 SGHNT, CDR2 YYREEE (reference sequence). The V and J ends lost 4 bases and 0 bases, in that order; junction bases with no gene match: 14. This CDR3 reads CASSLGQGAQIPMNTEAFF. CDR3 nucleotide sequence: TGTGCCAGCAGCCTAGGACAGGGGGCACAGATCCCCATGAACACTGAAGCTTTCTTT.

J is TRBJ2-1 and V is TRBV9; TRBD2 aligns across 9 bases. This CDR3 region has 17 residues. V lost 2 bases, J lost 6 bases, and 12 bases stayed unmatched. Germline values: CDR1 SGDLS, CDR2 YYNGEE. CDR3 loop: CASSVLAGPKSGNEQFF. The CDR3 DNA is TGTGCCAGCAGCGTCCTAGCGGGACCGAAGAGTGGCAATGAGCAGTTCTTC.

The chain links TRBV7-2 to TRBJ1-2; D is possibly TRBD1 (5 bases). Germline V gives CDR1 SGHTA, CDR2 FQGNSA. Trimming shortened V by 2 bases and J by 7 bases, and 11 bases separated the two germline ends. The CDR3 covers 13 residues. In DNA, the CDR3 is TGTGCCAGCAGCTTATCTTGGGGCTCTGGCTACACCTTC. Protein sequence: CASSLSWGSGYTF.

This clone was seen just once. The J gene is TRBJ2-3, the V gene TRBV19; D perhaps matches TRBD1 (6 bases). Trimming removed 7 bases at V and 0 bases at J, with 11 bases between. The CDR3 extends over 14 amino acids. Germline CDR1 reads LNHDA; CDR2 reads SQIVND (reference sequence). The CDR3 DNA sequence: TGTGCCAGTACCACAGGGCCAAGCACAGATACGCAGTATTTT. Its translation is CASTTGPSTDTQYF.

V gene TRBV30 combines with J gene TRBJ1-2, with D possibly TRBD1 on 5 matching bases. The CDR3 has 17 residues. The V gene lost 1 base and the J gene lost 6 bases, with 24 bases spanning the gap. Germline V gives CDR1 GTSNPN, CDR2 SVGIG (reference sequence). The CDR3 spells CAWSELYGKSKDNGYTF. CDR3 nucleotide sequence: TGTGCCTGGAGTGAACTTTATGGCAAATCGAAGGACAATGGCTACACCTTC.

The chain carries TRBV7-6 and TRBJ1-1; D is perhaps TRBD1 (6 bases). CDR3 length equals 16 residues. Germline V gives CDR1 SGHVS, CDR2 FNYEAQ. Deletions cut 5 bases from V and 0 bases from J, with 16 bases between. The DNA of the CDR3 is TGTGCCAGCAGCCAAGGGGGTAGCAGACTGAACACTGAAGCTTTCTTT. Its protein product is CASSQGGSRLNTEAFF.

This chain uses TRBV12-5 with TRBJ2-7; possibly TRBD2 for D (7 bases). The length of the CDR3 is 15 residues. The V and J ends lost 6 bases and 2 bases respectively, with 17 bases between them. Germline CDR1 LGHNT, CDR2 FRNRAP. The CDR3 DNA follows: TGTGCTAGTGGCCCCCCCCGGGGGGCCACCTACGAGCAGTACTTC. Protein product: CASGPPRGATYEQYF.

As to this clone: Compared with germline, one end of the junction differs, possibly owing to a read error. The rearrangement links TRBV7-9 to TRBJ1-5; 7 bases are a match to TRBD1. There are 12 residues in the CDR3. Germline CDR1 and CDR2: SEHNR and FQNEAQ (reference sequence). The CDR3, as DNA: TGTTCCAGCAGCGGACAGGATCAGCCCCAGCATTTT. Translating gives CSSSGQDQPQHF.

This chain joins TRBV4-3 and TRBJ2-2; TRBD2 matches 8 bases. Per germline, CDR1 LGHNA and CDR2 YSLEER. The CDR3 is 15 residues long. V lost 4 bases, J lost 5 bases, and 6 bases stayed unmatched. For the CDR3, the DNA is TGCGCCAGCAGCCTCGGGACTAGAGGTACCGGGGAGCTGTTTTTT. This gives the protein CASSLGTRGTGELFF.

This clone was counted a few times. This sample includes further DNA sequences coding for the same CDR3. The chain carries TRBV2 and TRBJ2-1; 14 nucleotides match TRBD2. J gave up 7 bases and V 4 bases, and 0 bases lay outside the gene matches. The CDR3 is made up of 14 amino acids. The germline CDR1 and CDR2 sequences are SNHLY and FYNNEI. This CDR3 reads CASSGLAGGNEQFF. DNA of the CDR3: TGTGCCAGCAGTGGACTAGCGGGGGGGAATGAGCAGTTCTTC.

This clone showed up just once. The chain uses TRBV30 and TRBJ1-6; no clear D gene. The CDR3 length is 14 residues. CDR1 and CDR2 (germline): GTSNPN, SVGIG (reference sequence). This chain's CDR3 is CASEARINNSPLHF. As DNA, the CDR3 is TGTGCGTCCGAGGCTCGGATAAATAATTCACCCCTCCACTTT. The entire variable domain, with the rest obtained from reference TRBV30 and TRBJ1-6, is as follows: SQTIHQWPATLVQPVGSPLSLECTVEGTSNPNLYWYRQAAGRGLQLLFYSVGIGQISSEVPQNLSASRPQDRQFILSSKKLLLSDSGFYLCASEARINNSPLHFGNGTRLTVT.